A selection of T cell receptor beta chains follows, all from one sample in a study of T cells in Graves' hyperthyroidism and ophthalmopathy. TCRdb analysed the multiplex PCR reads with MiXCR anew, one entry per CDR3 protein. The table lists fewer than 900,000 distinct CDR3 sequences, under 20% of them singletons, with about a sixth in the top ten. The sequencing input was blood. Source of these receptors: a woman in her 50s with Graves' hyperthyroidism that later progressed to Graves' ophthalmopathy. Both conserved end residues are part of each CDR3. D genes are given only for firm matches. Expanded clones are given a class, and other clones once, few, many or no size at all.

V gene,D gene,J gene,clone size,CDR3 protein,CDR3 DNA
TRBV7-9,TRBD1,TRBJ1-2,NA,CASSLGTGGVFDGYTF,TGTGCCAGCAGCTTAGGGACAGGGGGCGTATTTGATGGCTACACCTTC
TRBV7-9,NA,TRBJ2-7,NA,CASSLPGLRSYEQYF,TGTGCCAGCAGCTTACCGGGACTCCGCTCCTACGAGCAGTACTTC
TRBV20-1,NA,TRBJ1-1,many,CSARRGGGTEAFF,TGCAGTGCTAGGAGGGGGGGGGGCACTGAAGCTTTCTTT
TRBV12-3/TRBV12-4,NA,TRBJ2-6,NA,CASSLAPGSGANVLTF,TGTGCCAGCAGTTTAGCGCCCGGCTCTGGGGCCAACGTCCTGACTTTC
TRBV4-1,NA,TRBJ1-2,NA,CASSLLGAEIYGYTF,TGCGCCAGCAGCCTTCTCGGGGCCGAAATCTATGGCTACACCTTC
TRBV20-1,TRBD1,TRBJ1-4,many,CSARRGQGDEKLFF,TGCAGTGCTAGGCGCGGACAGGGCGATGAAAAACTGTTTTTT
TRBV3-1,TRBD2,TRBJ2-3,few,CASNSRGGQPDTQYF,TGTGCCAGCAACAGTCGCGGGGGGCAGCCAGATACGCAGTATTTT
TRBV20-1,NA,TRBJ1-1,many,CSAREGGDTEAFF,TGCAGTGCTAGAGAAGGCGGCGATACTGAAGCTTTCTTT
TRBV6-1,TRBD1,TRBJ2-3,NA,CASSRWGTGRDTQYF,TGTGCCAGCAGTAGGTGGGGGACAGGGCGGGATACGCAGTATTTT
TRBV4-1,TRBD2,TRBJ2-7,NA,CASSQEPSGGTYKQYF,TGCGCCAGCAGCCAAGAGCCCAGCGGGGGAACCTACAAGCAGTACTTC
TRBV7-9,NA,TRBJ1-6,few,CASSSGAGQHSPLHF,TGTGCCAGCAGCTCGGGCGCGGGGCAGCATTCACCCCTCCACTTT
TRBV5-1,NA,TRBJ2-6,many,CASSLAIAAGANVLTF,TGCGCCAGCAGCTTGGCCATTGCCGCTGGGGCCAACGTCCTGACTTTC
TRBV18,TRBD2,TRBJ2-2,few,CASSPNAGANTGELFF,TGTGCCAGCTCACCAAACGCGGGGGCGAACACCGGGGAGCTGTTTTTT
TRBV28,TRBD1,TRBJ2-5,NA,CASSPGQGEVETQYF,TGTGCCAGCAGCCCGGGACAGGGAGAGGTAGAGACCCAGTACTTC
TRBV7-9,NA,TRBJ1-2,many,CASSSYLSGFPGYTF,TGTGCCAGCAGCTCATACTTGTCGGGGTTCCCTGGCTACACCTTC
TRBV30,NA,TRBJ1-5,NA,CAWSDSLGGPQHF,TGTGCCTGGAGTGATAGCCTCGGGGGCCCCCAGCATTTT
TRBV13,TRBD2,TRBJ2-3,few,CASSSLGSGGATDTQYF,TGTGCCAGCAGCTCGTTAGGGAGCGGGGGGGCGACAGATACGCAGTATTTT
TRBV11-2,NA,TRBJ1-4,NA,CASSPLSRGQGNEKLFF,TGTGCCAGCAGCCCTCTCTCCCGTGGCCAGGGGAATGAAAAACTGTTTTTT
TRBV19,NA,TRBJ2-5,few,CASSTPTTIGETQYF,TGTGCCAGTAGCACTCCGACTACGATCGGGGAGACCCAGTACTTC
TRBV29-1,NA,TRBJ2-5,NA,CSVTDRYQETQYF,TGCAGCGTTACCGACAGGTACCAAGAGACCCAGTACTTC
TRBV20-1,TRBD1,TRBJ1-1,many,CSVRRDRANTEAFF,TGCAGTGTCCGCCGAGACAGGGCGAACACTGAAGCTTTCTTT
TRBV5-1,NA,TRBJ2-2,NA,CASSDERAGKELFF,TGCGCCAGCAGCGATGAGCGGGCGGGAAAGGAGCTGTTTTTT
TRBV7-2,TRBD2,TRBJ2-1,few,CASSHLADSYNEQFF,TGTGCCAGCAGCCACCTAGCGGACTCCTACAATGAGCAGTTCTTC
TRBV7-2,NA,TRBJ1-6,NA,CASSLASYNSPLHF,TGTGCCAGCAGTTTAGCATCCTATAATTCACCCCTCCACTTT